This T cell receptor beta chain was recovered during a study of lymphopenia after photon versus proton radiotherapy. Profiling relied on immunoSEQ multiplex PCR, and the TCRdb table lists in-frame clones only, not all of them. This sample has about 58,000 clones, with approximately 84% found just once. V dropped 3 bases and J dropped 4 bases, with 9 bases sitting between them. The CDR3 is 13 amino acids. Germline values: CDR1 MDHEN, CDR2 SYDVKM. The chain employs TRBV28 and TRBJ1-2; D is ambiguous. The sequence was collected from a man in his 60s with pancreatic cancer. The material sequenced was peripheral blood, taken from a patient treated with proton-based radiotherapy. The CDR3, as DNA: TGTGCCAGCAGTTTGGTTACGAGCTATGGCTACACCTTC. As protein: CASSLVTSYGYTF.